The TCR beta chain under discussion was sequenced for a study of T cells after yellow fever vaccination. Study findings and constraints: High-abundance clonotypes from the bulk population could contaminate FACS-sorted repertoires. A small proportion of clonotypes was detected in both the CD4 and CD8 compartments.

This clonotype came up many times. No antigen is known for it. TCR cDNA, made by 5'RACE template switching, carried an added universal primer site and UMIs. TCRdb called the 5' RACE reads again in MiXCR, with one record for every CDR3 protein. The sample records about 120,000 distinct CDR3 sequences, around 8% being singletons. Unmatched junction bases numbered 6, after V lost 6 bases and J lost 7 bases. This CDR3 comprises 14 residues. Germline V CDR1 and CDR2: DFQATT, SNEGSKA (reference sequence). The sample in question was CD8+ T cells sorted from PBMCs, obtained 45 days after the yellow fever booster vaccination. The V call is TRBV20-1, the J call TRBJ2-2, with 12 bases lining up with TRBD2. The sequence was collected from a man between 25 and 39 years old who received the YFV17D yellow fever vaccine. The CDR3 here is CSAKGLAGIGELFF. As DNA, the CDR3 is TGCAGTGCAAAAGGACTAGCGGGGATCGGGGAGCTGTTTTTT.